The 4 T cell receptor beta chains presented below share a single source sample, sequenced in a study of tissue T cells after allogeneic stem cell transplantation (dated by TCRdb to between 2020 and 2023). Library method: the immunoSEQ multiplex PCR assay. TCRdb carries this immuneACCESS record with in-frame sequences only. Its versions omit some clonotypes, under half of them owing to an unresolved V gene in the studies checked, with the rest unexplained. The sample table records a few thousand clones; around 48% of these occur just once. The ten largest make up about 5.5% of the sample. This specimen's time point label, per the study, means: mouse harvest day 7 after allogeneic transplant. Each mouse graft, delivered by tail vein injection, combined 10^6 splenic CD5+ T cells with 10^7 T-cell-depleted bone marrow cells. Input material: gut tissue. These receptor sequences come from a female BALB/c mouse given C57BL/6 T cells with graft-versus-host disease after an allogeneic hematopoietic cell transplant.

Concerning this clone: Germline and genes here are mouse. CDR3 bases read: TGTGCCAGCAAACAGGACACAGAAGTCTTC. It specifies CASKQDTEVF. The whole CDR3 region reads CASKQDTEVFF. This sequence joins TRBV26 and TRBJ1-1, with D tentatively TRBD1 (5 bases). With the read ending 1 residue before the CDR3 end, the germline J gene is used to fill in that end. There are 11 residues in the CDR3. CDR1 is KGHPV, CDR2 FQNQEV, per germline (reference sequence). V was pared by 7 bases and J by 3 bases, with 6 bases between.

A remark on this clone: The gene symbols are mouse symbols. The read comes to an end 1 residue before the CDR3 does, leaving the germline J gene to fill in the end. The J gene is TRBJ2-7, the V gene TRBV19; TRBD2 matches 9 bases. Trimming cost V 5 bases and J 2 bases; bases outside gene matches: 5. The germline V gene encodes CDR1 FNHDT and CDR2 SITEND (reference sequence). This CDR3 is built from 14 residues. Partial CDR3 DNA: TGTGCCAGCAGCCCCGGGACTGGGACCTATGAACAGTAC. Protein product: CASSPGTGTYEQY. The complete CDR3 reads CASSPGTGTYEQYF.

Turning to this clone: Any gene name here is a mouse gene name. Read coverage stops 1 residue before the CDR3 terminus; the germline J gene supplies the remainder. V usage is TRBV23 and J usage is TRBJ2-5; the listed D gene, TRBD2, was not tested against the DNA. Germline-derived CDR1 and CDR2 are KGHTA and FQNQQP. The CDR3 loop spans 15 amino acids. The sequenced CDR3 bases are TGCTCCAGCAGTCAATCTGGGGGGTCTCAAGACACCCAGTAC. Translating gives CSSSQSGGSQDTQY. The entire CDR3 protein is CSSSQSGGSQDTQYF.

Details on this clone: Mouse gene names apply. The read comes to an end 1 residue before the CDR3 does, leaving the germline J gene to fill in the end. This rearrangement joins TRBV12-2 to TRBJ2-4; 9 positions match TRBD2. The CDR3 is 14 residues long. V was clipped by 4 bases and J by 7 bases; unmatched bases: 8. Germline CDR1 reads SGHLS; CDR2 reads HYDKME. The CDR3 here is CASSPPGLGDTLYF. CDR3 bases read: TGTGCCAGCTCCCCTCCGGGACTGGGTGACACCTTGTAC.